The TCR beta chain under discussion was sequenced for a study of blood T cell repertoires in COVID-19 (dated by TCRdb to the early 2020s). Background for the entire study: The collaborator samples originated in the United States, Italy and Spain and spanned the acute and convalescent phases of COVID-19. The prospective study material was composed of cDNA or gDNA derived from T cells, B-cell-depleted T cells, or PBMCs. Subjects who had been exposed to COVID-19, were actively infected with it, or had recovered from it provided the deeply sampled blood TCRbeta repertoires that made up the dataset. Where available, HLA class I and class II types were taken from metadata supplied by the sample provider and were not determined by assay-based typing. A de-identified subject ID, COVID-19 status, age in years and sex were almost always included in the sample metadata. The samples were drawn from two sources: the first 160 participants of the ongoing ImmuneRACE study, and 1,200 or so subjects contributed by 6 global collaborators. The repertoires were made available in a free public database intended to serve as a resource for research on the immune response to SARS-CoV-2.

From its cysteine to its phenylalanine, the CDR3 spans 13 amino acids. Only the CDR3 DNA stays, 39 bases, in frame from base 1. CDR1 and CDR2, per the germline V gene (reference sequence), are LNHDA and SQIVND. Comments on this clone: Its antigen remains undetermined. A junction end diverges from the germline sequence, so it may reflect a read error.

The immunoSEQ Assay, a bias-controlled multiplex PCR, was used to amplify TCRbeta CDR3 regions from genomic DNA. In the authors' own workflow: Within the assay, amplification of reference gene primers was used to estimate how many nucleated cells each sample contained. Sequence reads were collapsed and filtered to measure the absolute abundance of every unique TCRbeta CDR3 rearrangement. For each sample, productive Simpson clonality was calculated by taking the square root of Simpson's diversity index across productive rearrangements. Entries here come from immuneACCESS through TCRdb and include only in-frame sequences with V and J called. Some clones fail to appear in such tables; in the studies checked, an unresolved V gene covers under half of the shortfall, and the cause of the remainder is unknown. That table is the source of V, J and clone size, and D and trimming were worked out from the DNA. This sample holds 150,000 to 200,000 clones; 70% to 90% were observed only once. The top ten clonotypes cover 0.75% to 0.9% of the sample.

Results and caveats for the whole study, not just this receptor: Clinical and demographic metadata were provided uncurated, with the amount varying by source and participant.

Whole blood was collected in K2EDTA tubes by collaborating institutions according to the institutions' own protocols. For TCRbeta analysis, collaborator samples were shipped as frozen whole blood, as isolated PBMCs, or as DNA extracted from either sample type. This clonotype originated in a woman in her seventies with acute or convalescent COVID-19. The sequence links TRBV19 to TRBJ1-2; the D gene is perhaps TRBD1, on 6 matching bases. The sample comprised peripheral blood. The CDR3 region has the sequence CASSTDRNFGYTF. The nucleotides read TGTGCCAGTAGTACAGACAGGAACTTTGGCTACACCTTC.